The next 20 T cell receptor beta chains were all read from a single sample in a study of blood T cells in healthy people across ages. Next came a second PCR, run for about 7 to 12 cycles, which used a sample-barcoded 5' primer along with a J-beta primer mix. TCRdb called the 5' RACE reads again in MiXCR, with one record for every CDR3 protein. The table shows 600,000 to 1,000,000 distinct CDR3 sequences, with around 25% occurring only once. The same sample was also used in a study of T cells of mothers and their children.

The sequenced material came from blood. The receptors derive from a boy younger than 18 in good health.

In its sample, this clonotype was seen a few times. The J gene is TRBJ2-4, the V gene TRBV27, with D perhaps matching TRBD1 (6 bases). CDR1 and CDR2 from the germline V gene are MNHEY and SMNVEV (reference sequence). The CDR3 contains 15 residues. V dropped 4 bases and J dropped 6 bases, with 16 bases sitting between them. The CDR3 DNA sequence: TGTGCCAGCAGTTACTGGGCCGGGACAAGAAACATTCAGTACTTC. It yields the protein CASSYWAGTRNIQYF.

J is TRBJ1-1 and V is TRBV11-2; D is unclear. The CDR3 sequence is 15 residues long. In germline, CDR1 is SGHAT, CDR2 FQNNGV. Trimming took 5 bases from V and 7 from J, leaving 20 bases between them. CDR3 nucleotide sequence: TGTGCCAGCAGCGGTGGATCTATGAACACTTTTGAAGCTTTCTTT. Its protein product is CASSGGSMNTFEAFF.

In this sample, this clonotype turned up a few times. A much larger clone is a single base away; this may be a read error. The chain has TRBV7-3 and TRBJ2-6; 9 bases agree with TRBD2. Germline V gene sequence: CDR1 SGHTA, CDR2 FQGTGA. This CDR3 has 14 residues. The CDR3 nucleotides read TGTGCCAGCAAGCGGGAGGCTGGGGCCAGCGTCCTGACTTTC. Translated, it gives CASKREAGASVLTF.

The chain joins TRBV27 to TRBJ2-7, with D possibly being TRBD1 (5 bases). This CDR3 comprises 13 residues. The ends were cut back, 2 bases at V and 6 bases at J, with 11 bases in the middle. Germline V gene lookup returns CDR1 MNHEY and CDR2 SMNVEV (reference sequence). The CDR3 is CASSLQGNTEQYF. In DNA form, the CDR3 reads TGTGCCAGCAGTTTACAGGGTAACACCGAGCAGTACTTC.

V and J are TRBV20-1 and TRBJ2-3, with D unclear. Trimming removed 2 bases at V and 0 bases at J, with 3 bases between. Germline-derived CDR1 and CDR2 are DFQATT and SNEGSKA (reference sequence). The CDR3 loop spans 12 amino acids. The CDR3 DNA is TGCAGTGCTAGACTGAGCACAGATACGCAGTATTTT. It encodes CSARLSTDTQYF.

The rearrangement joins TRBV28 to TRBJ1-1; D remains unclear. V was trimmed by 4 bases and J by 8 bases, leaving 11 bases between them. The CDR3 covers 12 residues. Germline CDR1 MDHEN, CDR2 SYDVKM. CDR3 loop: CASSSLRREAFF. CDR3 nucleotides: TGTGCCAGCAGTTCCCTCCGGAGAGAAGCTTTCTTT.

This clonotype was counted a few times. The V call is TRBV28, the J call TRBJ2-5, with no clear D. The DNA end is more similar to TRBJ2-1, so the J call may be wrong. CDR1 and CDR2 from the germline V gene are MDHEN and SYDVKM. The CDR3 totals 12 residues. CDR3 sequence reads: CASTLYGDEQFF. The DNA for the CDR3 is TGTGCCAGCACCTTGTACGGCGATGAGCAGTTCTTC.

This sequence joins TRBV20-1 and TRBJ1-2; 10 positions match TRBD1. Unmatched junction bases numbered 3, after V lost 3 bases and J lost 8 bases. Germline V lookup: CDR1 DFQATT, CDR2 SNEGSKA (reference sequence). The CDR3 is 12 residues long. CDR3 sequence (DNA): TGCAGTGCTAGGGGACAGGGGAAGGGCTACACCTTC. Its translation is CSARGQGKGYTF.

The CDR3 sequence is CASSPRRSQGYTF. CDR3 DNA: TGTGCCAGCAGTCCCCGTCGGTCGCAGGGCTACACCTTC. The gene calls are TRBV5-6 and TRBJ1-2; no definite D call. Trimming stripped 5 bases from V and 8 bases from J, with 16 bases between. Germline V CDR1 and CDR2: SGHDT, YYEEEE. This CDR3 has 13 amino acids.

The chain couples TRBV6-2 or TRBV6-3 to TRBJ2-1; 8 positions match TRBD1. Germline CDR1 MNHEY, CDR2 SVGEGT. J was trimmed by 7 bases and V by 8 bases; bases with no gene match: 7. This CDR3 contains 13 residues. CDR3 amino acids: CASRAGGLNEQFF. Here the CDR3 DNA reads TGTGCCAGCCGGGCAGGGGGCCTTAATGAGCAGTTCTTC.

This clonotype has only a few counts. The chain joins TRBV7-9 to TRBJ2-5; no firm D call. The J call could be wrong; TRBJ2-7 is a better fit for the DNA end. The germline V gene has CDR1 SEHNR and CDR2 FQNEAQ (reference sequence). The CDR3 runs 13 residues. In DNA form, the CDR3 reads TGTGCCAGCAGCTTAGGCGTACTCTACGAGCAGTACTTC. Protein sequence: CASSLGVLYEQYF.

The chain's CDR3 is CASSPSGQSFYEQYF. For the CDR3, the DNA is TGTGCCAGCAGCCCCTCGGGACAGTCATTCTACGAGCAGTACTTC. The V call is TRBV7-9, the J call TRBJ2-7; 7 nucleotides match TRBD1. J was trimmed by 3 bases and V by 5 bases; bases with no gene match: 10. Germline assignment: CDR1 SEHNR and CDR2 FQNEAQ (reference sequence). The CDR3 sequence is 15 residues long.

This clonotype was picked up a small number of times. The chain recombines TRBV7-2 with TRBJ1-4; D gene unclear. Trimming shortened V by 2 bases and J by 4 bases, and 14 bases separated the two germline ends. This CDR3 spans 16 amino acids. Germline CDR1 and CDR2: SGHTA and FQGNSA. This CDR3 is CASSLSLGYNNEKLFF. The CDR3 DNA is TGTGCCAGCAGCTTATCTCTGGGATACAATAATGAAAAACTGTTTTTT.

This clonotype was detected only once. V and J are TRBV19 and TRBJ2-1; no reliable D call. The ends were cut back, 5 bases at V and 2 bases at J, with 19 bases in the middle. Germline V gives CDR1 LNHDA, CDR2 SQIVND (reference sequence). This CDR3 contains 17 residues. The CDR3 DNA reads TGTGCCAGTAGTCCGGCTCCATCGAAAGAAACCTACAATGAGCAGTTCTTC. It is translated as CASSPAPSKETYNEQFF.

This clonotype has more than one count but fewer than ten. V gene TRBV5-6 combines with J gene TRBJ2-1; 12 nucleotides agree with TRBD2. Germline trimming cut 4 bases from V and 4 bases from J; bases unmatched to any gene: 6. The CDR3 spans 16 residues. Germline CDR1 is SGHDT and CDR2 is YYEEEE. The CDR3 reads CASSRPSGRGYNEQFF. The CDR3 region has the DNA TGTGCCAGCAGCAGACCTAGCGGGAGGGGTTACAATGAGCAGTTCTTC.

This clonotype showed up just a few times. The chain has TRBV7-6 and TRBJ1-2; 7 positions agree with TRBD1. The trim removed 5 bases at V and 10 bases at J, leaving 13 bases unmatched. This CDR3 has 14 residues. CDR1 is SGHVS, CDR2 FNYEAQ, per germline. The CDR3 DNA reads TGTGCCAGCAGCCAACAGGGGCCCTTTGGTTCCTACACCTTC. Translating gives CASSQQGPFGSYTF.

The chain carries TRBV7-9 and TRBJ2-5, with D uncertain. CDR1 is SEHNR, CDR2 FQNEAQ, per germline (reference sequence). CDR3 length: 11 amino acids. Trimming removed 3 bases at V and 7 bases at J, with 6 bases between. CDR3 in amino acids: CASSLDRTQYF. CDR3 bases: TGTGCCAGCAGCTTGGACCGGACCCAGTACTTC.

V is TRBV29-1 and J is TRBJ2-3; perhaps TRBD2 as D (6 bases). The length of the CDR3 is 16 residues. The V end was cut by 1 base, the J end by 0 bases, with 14 bases between. Germline lookup yields CDR1 SQVTM and CDR2 ANQGSEA. The CDR3 DNA reads as TGCAGCGTTGAAGGGGCGGGGAGCATTAGCACAGATACGCAGTATTTT. Protein sequence: CSVEGAGSISTDTQYF.

V usage is TRBV5-1 and J usage is TRBJ2-5, with D maybe TRBD1 (5 bases). Germline assignment: CDR1 SGHRS and CDR2 YFSETQ. This CDR3 spans 14 amino acids. Deletions cut 4 bases from V and 7 bases from J, with 17 bases between. CDR3 nucleotides: TGCGCCAGCAGCGCGAACAAGGAAAGGGGGACCCAGTACTTC. Translation: CASSANKERGTQYF.

The genes are TRBV4-1 and TRBJ2-5; 7 bases are a match to TRBD2. The DNA end lines up better with TRBJ2-1; the J call may be wrong. Per germline, CDR1 MGHRA and CDR2 YSYEKL. The CDR3 covers 12 residues. The CDR3 DNA follows: TGCGCCAGCAGACTGGACGGGGGGAGACAGTTCTTC. This translates into CASRLDGGRQFF.